Listed below are T cell receptor beta chains from one sample, sequenced in a study of OX40 agonist ivuxolimab in advanced cancers. The protocol was immunoSEQ multiplex PCR, while the TCRdb copy is restricted to in-frame clones and leaves out a portion. This table has 17,000 or so clones, around 70% appearing once. The source material was CD4+ or CD8+ T cells sorted from blood, sampled in a trial of the OX40 agonist ivuxolimab. The receptor set was obtained from an adult with an advanced solid tumor such as melanoma, head and neck, liver or kidney cancer. Both conserved end residues are part of each CDR3. Each record gives: J gene, clone size, D gene, V gene, CDR3 DNA, CDR3 protein. A D gene is named only where the DNA matches it firmly. Expanded clones get a size class; other rows say once, few or many, or leave the size out.

J gene: TRBJ2-1
clone size: NA
D gene: NA
V gene: TRBV15
CDR3 DNA: TGTGCCACCAGCAGAGATCGGGGGCAGGGCAATGAGCAGTTCTTC
CDR3 protein: CATSRDRGQGNEQFF

J gene: TRBJ2-7
clone size: NA
D gene: TRBD2
V gene: TRBV4-3
CDR3 DNA: TGCGCCAGCAGCCAAGATCGGGCCGGGGGGAGCTCCTACGAGCAGTACTTC
CDR3 protein: CASSQDRAGGSSYEQYF

J gene: TRBJ1-3
clone size: NA
D gene: NA
V gene: TRBV21-1
CDR3 DNA: TGTGCCAGCAGCAAGGTGGGACAGGGGTGGCAGGGAAACACCATATATTTT
CDR3 protein: CASSKVGQGWQGNTIYF

J gene: TRBJ2-7
clone size: few
D gene: NA
V gene: TRBV6-1
CDR3 DNA: TGTGCCAGCAGTGCTGGGGGCCCTAGCTCCTACGAGCAGTACTTC
CDR3 protein: CASSAGGPSSYEQYF

J gene: TRBJ2-1
clone size: NA
D gene: NA
V gene: TRBV28
CDR3 DNA: TGTGCCAGCAGTTTTCCGGATGAGCAGTTCTTC
CDR3 protein: CASSFPDEQFF

J gene: TRBJ2-5
clone size: NA
D gene: TRBD2
V gene: TRBV19
CDR3 DNA: TGTGCCAGTACCCCCGGGGCACTAGCGGGAGCCCAAGAGACCCAGTACTTC
CDR3 protein: CASTPGALAGAQETQYF

J gene: TRBJ2-1
clone size: NA
D gene: TRBD2
V gene: TRBV27
CDR3 DNA: TGTGCCAGCAGTCCCTGGGCTAGCGGGAGCTATGAGCAGTTCTTC
CDR3 protein: CASSPWASGSYEQFF

J gene: TRBJ1-2
clone size: NA
D gene: NA
V gene: TRBV19
CDR3 DNA: TGTGCCAGTAGTATTGGGTCAGGGGCGGAAGGCTACACCTTC
CDR3 protein: CASSIGSGAEGYTF

J gene: TRBJ1-5
clone size: NA
D gene: NA
V gene: TRBV19
CDR3 DNA: TGTGCCACAACAGATAATCCCAGCAATCAGCCCCAGCATTTT
CDR3 protein: CATTDNPSNQPQHF

J gene: TRBJ1-1
clone size: NA
D gene: TRBD1
V gene: TRBV29-1
CDR3 DNA: TGCAGCGTTGTGACAGGGTGGAAGACTGAAGCTTTCTTT
CDR3 protein: CSVVTGWKTEAFF

J gene: TRBJ2-1
clone size: NA
D gene: TRBD2
V gene: TRBV4-3
CDR3 DNA: TGCGCCAGCAGCCAAGACAGGCAACTAGCGGTGAGGAATGAGCAGTTCTTC
CDR3 protein: CASSQDRQLAVRNEQFF

J gene: TRBJ2-1
clone size: NA
D gene: TRBD1
V gene: TRBV11-3
CDR3 DNA: TGTGCCAGCAGCTTAGAGGCCGGGACAGCTAACAATGAGCAGTTCTTC
CDR3 protein: CASSLEAGTANNEQFF

J gene: TRBJ1-2
clone size: NA
D gene: NA
V gene: TRBV6-6
CDR3 DNA: TGTGCCAGCAGGGAGTTAGCTAACTATGGCTACACCTTC
CDR3 protein: CASRELANYGYTF